This T cell receptor (beta chain) was sequenced for a study of neurological immune-mediated disorders. Study outcomes and limitations: Phylogenetic grouping assigned the repertoires of 18 of 34 multiple sclerosis patients to a single cluster of related CDR3 sequences. This cluster may be a repertoire-level signature. The greatest TCR clonal expansion appeared in HTLV-1-associated myelopathy and the smallest, falling below healthy controls, in multiple sclerosis. TCR-beta repertoires seemed private in all groups, with no expanded CDR3 amino acid sequences shared.

The cDNA was synthesized by 5'RACE incorporating 10-nucleotide random UMIs. MiXCR was run by TCRdb on the 5' RACE reads, yielding one entry per CDR3 protein. This sample has some 43,000 distinct CDR3 sequences, with over 2% found just once. This CDR3 contains 15 residues. V lost 5 bases and J lost 4; bases outside the gene matches: 8. Many counts were recorded for this clonotype. The antigen is not known. This clonotype was obtained from a man aged 30 to 39 with multiple sclerosis. J is TRBJ1-5 and V is TRBV12-3 or TRBV12-4, with 7 nucleotides matching TRBD1. Material for sequencing was PBMCs. DNA of the CDR3: TGTGCCAGCAGTCCGGGGCAGGGGGTGAATCAGCCCCAGCATTTT. Amino acid sequence: CASSPGQGVNQPQHF.